This T cell receptor beta chain was captured in a study of T cells in Graves' hyperthyroidism and ophthalmopathy. Points from the study as a whole: The model predicted ophthalmopathy a median around 6 months before onset. In blood, most of the thyroid clonotypes expanded above 0.001 were also present.

Template material for amplifying TCR beta CDR3 regions consisted of RNA transcripts. Carried out on the TCR CDR3, a first-round RT-PCR used the HTBI primer set. TCRdb reanalysed the multiplex PCR reads using MiXCR and keeps one entry per CDR3 protein. This sample has about 350,000 distinct CDR3 sequences, with about a sixth found just once. This clonotype appeared many times. The antigen remains unidentified. The CDR3 spans 13 residues. V gave up 5 bases and J gave up 10 bases, with 15 bases separating them. Germline V gene data show CDR1 as MNHEY and CDR2 as SMNVEV (reference sequence). The V call is TRBV27, the J call TRBJ1-5, with D tentatively TRBD1 (6 bases). The material sequenced was blood. This receptor was identified in a woman aged 40-49 years with Graves' ophthalmopathy. The CDR3 is CASSNRVDRPQHF. CDR3 nucleotides: TGTGCCAGCAGTAACAGGGTCGATCGCCCCCAGCATTTT.